This T cell receptor (beta chain) was identified during a study of cytomegalovirus exposure and HLA in healthy donors. In the study overall: The Caucasian-associated ancestry cluster held about 80% of over 350 genotyped donors.

Use of 60 Vbeta and 13 Jbeta primers characterized the PCR. Original processing notes: Counted up in a later analysis, unique TCR beta chains came to approximately 83 million, with around 11 million shared. Sequenced by immunoSEQ multiplex PCR; TCRdb stores in-frame clones only, minus some. The D gene and trimming were derived from the DNA, and the V and J assignments and clone size from that table. The data show under 150,000 clones, approximately 78% seen once. Per germline, CDR1 SGHRS and CDR2 YFSETQ. The CDR3 covers 15 residues. The germline V and J ends were trimmed by 0 bases and 4 bases, with 13 bases remaining between them.

The chain employs TRBV5-1 and TRBJ2-5; tentative D call: TRBD1 (5 bases). The clonotype was recovered from a woman aged 40 to 50 in good health and CMV-seropositive. The sequenced sample was PBMCs. The CDR3 DNA is TGCGCCAGCAGCTTGGGGCAGGGTCCTCGAGAGACCCAGTACTTC. It yields the protein CASSLGQGPRETQYF.